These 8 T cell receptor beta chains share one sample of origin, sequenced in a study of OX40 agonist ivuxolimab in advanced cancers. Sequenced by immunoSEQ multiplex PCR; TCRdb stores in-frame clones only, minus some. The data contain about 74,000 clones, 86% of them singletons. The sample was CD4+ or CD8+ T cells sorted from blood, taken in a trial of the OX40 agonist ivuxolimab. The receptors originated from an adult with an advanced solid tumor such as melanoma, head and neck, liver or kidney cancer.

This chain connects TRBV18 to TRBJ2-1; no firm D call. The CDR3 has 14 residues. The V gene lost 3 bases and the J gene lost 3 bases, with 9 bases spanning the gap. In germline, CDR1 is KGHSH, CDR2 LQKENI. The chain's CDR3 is CASSPTGGYNEQFF. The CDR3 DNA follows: TGTGCCAGCTCACCGACCGGCGGCTACAATGAGCAGTTCTTC.

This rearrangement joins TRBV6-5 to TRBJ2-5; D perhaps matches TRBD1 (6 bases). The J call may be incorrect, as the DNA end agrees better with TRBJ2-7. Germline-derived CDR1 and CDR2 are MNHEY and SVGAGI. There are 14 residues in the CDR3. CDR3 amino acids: CASSYYAGEYEQYF. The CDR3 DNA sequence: TGTGCCAGCAGTTACTATGCAGGGGAGTACGAGCAGTACTTC.

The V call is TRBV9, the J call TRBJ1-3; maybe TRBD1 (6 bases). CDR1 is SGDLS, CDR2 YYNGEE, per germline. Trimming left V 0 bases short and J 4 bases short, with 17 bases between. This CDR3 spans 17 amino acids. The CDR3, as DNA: TGTGCCAGCAGCGTAGGGGGGGCCGTGAACCTAGGAAACACCATATATTTT. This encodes CASSVGGAVNLGNTIYF.

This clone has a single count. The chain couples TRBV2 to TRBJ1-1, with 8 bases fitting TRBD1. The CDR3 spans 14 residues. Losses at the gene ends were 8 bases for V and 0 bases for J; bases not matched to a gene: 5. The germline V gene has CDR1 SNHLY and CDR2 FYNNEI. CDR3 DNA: TGTGCCAGCGGTTGGACAGGGATGAACACTGAAGCTTTCTTT. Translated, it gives CASGWTGMNTEAFF.

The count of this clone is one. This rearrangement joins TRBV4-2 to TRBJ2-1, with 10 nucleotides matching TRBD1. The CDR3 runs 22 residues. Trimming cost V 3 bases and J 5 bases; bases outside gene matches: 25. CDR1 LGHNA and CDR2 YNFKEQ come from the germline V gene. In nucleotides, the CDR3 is TGTGCCAGCAGCCAGCAAAAATCGAAAATCTCGACAGGGGGCCTCATAGACAATGAGCAGTTCTTC. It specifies CASSQQKSKISTGGLIDNEQFF.

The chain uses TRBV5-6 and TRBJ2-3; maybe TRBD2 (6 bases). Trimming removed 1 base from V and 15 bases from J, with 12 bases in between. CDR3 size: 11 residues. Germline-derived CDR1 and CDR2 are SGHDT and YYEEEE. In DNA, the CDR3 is TGTGCCAGCAGCTTGCTAGCGTCCCTCTATTTT. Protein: CASSLLASLYF. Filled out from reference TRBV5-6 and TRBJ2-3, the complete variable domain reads DAGVTQSPTHLIKTRGQQVTLRCSPKSGHDTVSWYQQALGQGPQFIFQYYEEEERQRGNFPDRFSGHQFPNYSSELNVNALLLGDSALYLCASSLLASLYFGPGTRLTVL.

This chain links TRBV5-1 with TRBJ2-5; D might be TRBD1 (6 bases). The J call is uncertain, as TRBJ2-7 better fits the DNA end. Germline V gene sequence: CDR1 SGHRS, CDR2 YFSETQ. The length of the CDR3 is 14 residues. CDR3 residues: CASSVRDTSYEQYF. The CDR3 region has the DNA TGCGCCAGCAGCGTCCGGGACACGTCCTACGAGCAGTACTTC.

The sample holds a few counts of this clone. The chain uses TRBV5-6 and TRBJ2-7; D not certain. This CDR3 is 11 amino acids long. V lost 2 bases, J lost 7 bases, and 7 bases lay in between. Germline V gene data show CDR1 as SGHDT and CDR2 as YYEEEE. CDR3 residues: CASSFMGEQYF. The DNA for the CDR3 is TGTGCCAGCAGCTTCATGGGGGAGCAGTACTTC.